What follows are 31 T cell receptor beta chains derived from one specimen sequenced in a study of neoadjuvant nivolumab and ipilimumab in lung cancer. Produced via immunoSEQ multiplex PCR; TCRdb's table is partial and in-frame only. The table shows tens of thousands of clones, with 82% occurring only once. Material: peripheral blood, obtained before neoadjuvant nivolumab, alone or with ipilimumab. These TCRs come from an adult with non-small cell lung cancer.

The rearrangement uses TRBV11-2 and TRBJ2-7, with D possibly being TRBD2 (6 bases). The CDR3 loop spans 13 amino acids. Trimming left V 5 bases short and J 4 bases short, with 12 bases between. Germline values: CDR1 SGHAT, CDR2 FQNNGV. CDR3 nucleotide sequence: TGTGCCAGCAGCGGGGGGTACGGGTACGAGCAGTACTTC. It is translated as CASSGGYGYEQYF.

The chain joins TRBV5-1 to TRBJ1-1; D is unresolved. The V end lost 4 bases, the J end lost 1 base, and 14 bases lay between the germline ends. The CDR3 contains 15 residues. CDR1 is SGHRS and CDR2 is YFSETQ in the germline V gene. This CDR3 reads CASSPPSSSNTEAFF. The CDR3 DNA reads TGCGCCAGCAGCCCCCCATCCAGCTCGAACACTGAAGCTTTCTTT.

V is TRBV7-9 and J is TRBJ1-1; D remains ambiguous. Germline values: CDR1 SEHNR, CDR2 FQNEAQ (reference sequence). Trimming removed 1 base at V and 7 bases at J, with 4 bases between. The CDR3 is 11 amino acids. The CDR3 protein is CASSLGGEAFF. The DNA for the CDR3 is TGTGCCAGCAGCTTAGGGGGTGAAGCTTTCTTT.

The chain recombines TRBV20-1 with TRBJ1-1, with D tentatively TRBD1 (6 bases). CDR3 length: 11 amino acids. Germline CDR1 DFQATT, CDR2 SNEGSKA (reference sequence). V was pared by 4 bases and J by 11 bases, with 14 bases between. CDR3 in amino acids: CSAMVGHGAFF. In DNA, the CDR3 is TGCAGTGCTATGGTGGGACATGGGGCTTTCTTT.

The J gene is TRBJ2-6, the V gene TRBV28; 12 bases match TRBD1. CDR1 and CDR2 from the germline V gene are MDHEN and SYDVKM. The V and J ends lost 6 bases and 4 bases, in that order; junction bases with no gene match: 7. The CDR3 sequence is 17 residues long. The CDR3 DNA sequence: TGTGCCAGCAGGCCGGGACAGGGGGCGAAAGGGGCCAACGTCCTGACTTTC. As protein: CASRPGQGAKGANVLTF.

The J gene is TRBJ1-1, the V gene TRBV30; a possible D gene is TRBD1 (5 bases). Trimming cost V 4 bases and J 5 bases, with 14 bases left between them. Germline V lookup: CDR1 GTSNPN, CDR2 SVGIG (reference sequence). This CDR3 region has 13 residues. The CDR3 is CAWMVPGGTEAFF. In nucleotides, the CDR3 is TGTGCCTGGATGGTGCCCGGGGGAACTGAAGCTTTCTTT.

The chain carries TRBV29-1 and TRBJ1-4; D gene uncertain. Germline CDR1 and CDR2: SQVTM and ANQGSEA. The CDR3 runs to 12 residues. Between the trimmed V and J ends, which lost 5 bases and 13 bases, there was a span of 17 bases. CDR3 nucleotide sequence: TGCAGCGTTCGTTTGGGCCCGGGTGGACTGTTTTTT. Protein sequence: CSVRLGPGGLFF.

CDR3 sequence reads: CASRLRGSQEAFF. The CDR3 DNA sequence: TGTGCCAGCAGACTACGGGGATCTCAGGAGGCTTTCTTT. The chain employs TRBV2 and TRBJ1-1; no firm D call. CDR3 size: 13 residues. From germline, CDR1 is SNHLY and CDR2 FYNNEI. Trimming pared 6 bases from V and 11 bases from J, leaving 19 bases between.

V and J are TRBV7-2 and TRBJ1-2; D possibly corresponds to TRBD1 (5 bases). The CDR3 contains 15 residues. With 2 bases removed from V and 0 bases from J, the gap between germline ends came to 10 bases. The germline V gene has CDR1 SGHTA and CDR2 FQGNSA. CDR3 in amino acids: CASSLPGQANYGYTF. As DNA, the CDR3 is TGTGCCAGCAGCTTACCGGGGCAAGCTAACTATGGCTACACCTTC.

CDR3 DNA sequence: TGTGCCAGTAGTGCGACAGGGCTAGGGGCCAACGTCCTGACTTTC. Residues: CASSATGLGANVLTF. This chain uses TRBV19 with TRBJ2-6, with TRBD1 matching over 7 bases. CDR1 LNHDA and CDR2 SQIVND come from the germline V gene (reference sequence). Unmatched junction bases numbered 5, after V lost 5 bases and J lost 4 bases. The CDR3 length is 15 residues.

This rearrangement joins TRBV4-1 to TRBJ2-3; possible D gene TRBD2, 6 bases. V was pared by 4 bases and J by 1 base, with 15 bases between. Looked up from germline, CDR1 is MGHRA and CDR2 is YSYEKL. This CDR3 has 16 amino acids. The CDR3 protein is CASSPVTSRGTDTQYF. The DNA for the CDR3 is TGCGCCAGCAGCCCTGTCACTAGCCGTGGCACAGATACGCAGTATTTT.

This chain joins TRBV7-3 and TRBJ2-5; TRBD2 might be the D (6 bases). Trimming stripped 5 bases from V and 2 bases from J, with 9 bases between. Germline assignment: CDR1 SGHTA and CDR2 FQGTGA. The CDR3 runs to 13 residues. The CDR3 coding sequence is TGTGCCAGCAGCCCCGGGAGTCAAGAGACCCAGTACTTC. Amino acids: CASSPGSQETQYF.

The CDR3 DNA reads as TGCGCCAGCAGCTCCTCCCGGACAAACTTGAACACTGAAGCTTTCTTT. It specifies CASSSSRTNLNTEAFF. The chain is built from TRBV5-1 and TRBJ1-1; tentative D call: TRBD1 (5 bases). The germline CDR1 and CDR2 sequences are SGHRS and YFSETQ. The CDR3 extends over 16 amino acids. Between the trimmed V and J ends, which lost 3 bases and 0 bases, there was a span of 15 bases. The whole variable domain, filled in from reference TRBV5-1 and TRBJ1-1, reads KAGVTQTPRYLIKTRGQQVTLSCSPISGHRSVSWYQQTPGQGLQFLFEYFSETQRNKGNFPGRFSGRQFSNSRSEMNVSTLELGDSALYLCASSSSRTNLNTEAFFGQGTRLTVV.

The J gene is TRBJ1-1, the V gene TRBV30; D is unclear. The CDR3 spans 14 residues. Germline V gives CDR1 GTSNPN, CDR2 SVGIG (reference sequence). V was trimmed by 4 bases and J by 3 bases, leaving 15 bases between them. The CDR3 nucleotides are TGTGCCTGGACTCGACGGACTACCTACACTGAAGCTTTCTTT. This sequence encodes CAWTRRTTYTEAFF.

In its sample, this clone ranks as medium-sized. V usage is TRBV11-3 and J usage is TRBJ2-2; 7 nucleotides align to TRBD1. This CDR3 is 15 amino acids long. CDR1 and CDR2 (germline): SGHNT, YENEEA. V trimming: 5 bases; J trimming: 2 bases; junction bases outside the gene matches: 5. CDR3 protein: CASSPGQANTGELFF. CDR3 DNA: TGTGCCAGCAGCCCCGGACAGGCTAACACCGGGGAGCTGTTTTTT. Using reference TRBV11-3 and TRBJ2-2 for the parts outside the CDR3, the full variable domain is EAGVVQSPRYKIIEKKQPVAFWCNPISGHNTLYWYLQNLGQGPELLIRYENEEAVDDSQLPKDRFSAERLKGVDSTLKIQPAELGDSAVYLCASSPGQANTGELFFGEGSRLTVL.

The gene calls are TRBV11-1 and TRBJ2-7, with 11 bases aligning to TRBD2. The germline V gene has CDR1 SGHAT and CDR2 FQDESV (reference sequence). J gave up 5 bases and V 2 bases, and 8 bases lay outside the gene matches. CDR3 length: 16 residues. This chain's CDR3 is CASSLRLAGSIHEQYF. The CDR3 DNA reads as TGTGCCAGCAGCTTAAGACTAGCGGGATCTATCCACGAGCAGTACTTC.

This chain uses TRBV28 with TRBJ2-7; D perhaps matches TRBD2 (5 bases). There are 13 residues in the CDR3. V was cut by 7 bases and J by 4 bases, with 14 bases left in between. Germline CDR1 is MDHEN and CDR2 is SYDVKM. The DNA of the CDR3 is TGTGCCAGCAAAGAGGGCAGTTCATACGAGCAGTACTTC. It yields the protein CASKEGSSYEQYF. Variable domain in full (rest from reference TRBV28 and TRBJ2-7): DVKVTQSSRYLVKRTGEKVFLECVQDMDHENMFWYRQDPGLGLRLIYFSYDVKMKEKGDIPEGYSVSREKKERFSLILESASTNQTSMYLCASKEGSSYEQYFGPGTRLTVT.

The V and J genes are TRBV27 and TRBJ2-5; D may be TRBD1 (6 bases). CDR3 length: 15 amino acids. Germline V lookup: CDR1 MNHEY, CDR2 SMNVEV (reference sequence). The V and J ends lost 0 bases and 7 bases respectively, with 15 bases between them. CDR3 DNA: TGTGCCAGCAGTTTATCGGGGGCGGAATGGGGGACCCAGTACTTC. It is translated as CASSLSGAEWGTQYF.

V gene TRBV27 combines with J gene TRBJ2-7; 13 bases are a match to TRBD2. The CDR3 extends over 16 amino acids. CDR1 is MNHEY, CDR2 SMNVEV, per germline (reference sequence). V lost 1 base and J lost 5; bases outside the gene matches: 5. CDR3: CASSLWTSGSRHEQYF. The CDR3 DNA follows: TGTGCCAGCAGTTTATGGACTAGCGGGAGTAGGCACGAGCAGTACTTC.

The gene calls are TRBV29-1 and TRBJ2-3; D is undetermined. Trimming stripped 4 bases from V and 6 bases from J, with 5 bases between. The germline CDR1 and CDR2 sequences are SQVTM and ANQGSEA. CDR3 length: 10 residues. The CDR3 sequence is CSVGSDTQYF. CDR3 sequence (DNA): TGCAGCGTTGGTAGCGATACGCAGTATTTT.

The rearrangement uses TRBV1 and TRBJ2-6; TRBD2 was called by the table and not checked on the DNA. TRBV1 is termed a pseudogene. CDR3 length equals 17 residues. CDR3 amino acids: CTSSQESAVSGANVLTF. For the CDR3, the DNA is TGCACCAGCAGCCAAGAGTCGGCGGTATCAGGGGCCAACGTCCTGACTTTC.

The chain joins TRBV18 to TRBJ1-1; D uncertain. Trimming left V 6 bases short and J 1 base short, with 9 bases between. Germline lookup yields CDR1 KGHSH and CDR2 LQKENI. The CDR3 sequence is 13 residues long. CDR3 in DNA: TGTGCCAGCTCCAGACACAAGAACACTGAAGCTTTCTTT. Translating it yields CASSRHKNTEAFF.

This chain connects TRBV5-5 to TRBJ1-2, with 7 bases identical to TRBD1. The germline V gene has CDR1 SGHKS and CDR2 YYEKEE (reference sequence). The J segment lost 8 bases and the V segment lost 4 bases, leaving 11 bases of the junction unmatched. This CDR3 contains 14 residues. CDR3 in DNA: TGTGCCAGCAGCCGACACGACAGGGCGCAGGGCTACACCTTC. Translating it yields CASSRHDRAQGYTF. Looking up the rest from reference TRBV5-5 and TRBJ1-2 gives the full variable domain: DAGVTQSPTHLIKTRGQQVTLRCSPISGHKSVSWYQQVLGQGPQFIFQYYEKEERGRGNFPDRFSARQFPNYSSELNVNALLLGDSALYLCASSRHDRAQGYTFGSGTRLTVV.

This clone was seen only once. V usage is TRBV5-1 and J usage is TRBJ2-1; 7 bases are a match to TRBD2. The CDR3 consists of 16 residues. Germline V gene lookup returns CDR1 SGHRS and CDR2 YFSETQ. The junction had 7 bases not matched to a gene; V was cut back by 0 bases and J by 4 bases. The CDR3 DNA is TGCGCCAGCAGCTTGGTACAGACTAGCAGATACAATGAGCAGTTCTTC. Encoded protein: CASSLVQTSRYNEQFF.

The chain recombines TRBV7-2 with TRBJ1-5; the D gene is possibly TRBD1 (5 bases). Between the trimmed V and J ends, which lost 5 bases and 7 bases, there was a span of 18 bases. Per the germline V gene, CDR1 is SGHTA and CDR2 is FQGNSA. The CDR3 loop spans 15 amino acids. The CDR3 region is CASSPQAAGKQPQHF. In nucleotides, the CDR3 is TGTGCCAGCAGCCCCCAGGCGGCAGGGAAGCAGCCCCAGCATTTT.

This clone was seen only a few times. This rearrangement joins TRBV6-1 to TRBJ2-7, with D maybe TRBD1 (6 bases). Trimming left V 3 bases short and J 2 bases short, with 14 bases between. Germline V lookup: CDR1 MNHNS, CDR2 SASEGT. CDR3 size: 15 residues. The CDR3, as DNA: TGTGCCAGCAGTGATCCCGGGACACCAACCTACGAGCAGTACTTC. Its translation is CASSDPGTPTYEQYF.

This clone was seen once. This chain joins TRBV5-4 and TRBJ1-2, with 8 bases that match TRBD1. Germline CDR1 and CDR2: SGHNT and YYREEE (reference sequence). The CDR3 consists of 13 residues. V gave up 4 bases and J gave up 7 bases; unmatched junction bases: 6. DNA of the CDR3: TGTGCCAGCAGCCATTATGACAGGGGTGGCTACACCTTC. Its translation: CASSHYDRGGYTF.

This clone showed up just a few times. The chain carries TRBV19 and TRBJ2-7; D is possibly TRBD1 (5 bases). V dropped 5 bases and J dropped 7 bases, with 18 bases sitting between them. This CDR3 spans 14 amino acids. Germline V gene sequence: CDR1 LNHDA, CDR2 SQIVND (reference sequence). The CDR3 here is CASSPNRRSGEQYF. The CDR3, as DNA: TGTGCCAGTAGTCCCAACAGGAGATCGGGTGAGCAGTACTTC.

V is TRBV7-2 and J is TRBJ2-7, with 10 nucleotides matching TRBD1. V was clipped by 5 bases and J by 5 bases; unmatched bases: 9. The CDR3 is 15 residues long. The germline V gene encodes CDR1 SGHTA and CDR2 FQGNSA. CDR3 nucleotides: TGTGCCAGCAGCACCCGACAGGGGGCCGTAAACGAGCAGTACTTC. Protein product: CASSTRQGAVNEQYF.

The V gene is TRBV29-1, the J gene TRBJ1-5; 9 bases align to TRBD1. V lost 7 bases to trimming and J lost 0 bases; unmatched junction nucleotides: 7. The CDR3 length is 15 residues. Germline V gives CDR1 SQVTM, CDR2 ANQGSEA. The chain's CDR3 is CSGWDRDYSNQPQHF. In nucleotides, the CDR3 is TGCAGCGGCTGGGACAGGGACTATAGCAATCAGCCCCAGCATTTT.

The V and J genes are TRBV6-1 and TRBJ1-2; 8 bases match TRBD1. V lost 6 bases, J lost 6 bases, and 6 bases stayed unmatched. This CDR3 spans 13 amino acids. Germline values: CDR1 MNHNS, CDR2 SASEGT. The CDR3 reads CASRRTGLDGYTF. DNA for the CDR3: TGTGCCAGCAGAAGGACAGGGCTCGATGGCTACACCTTC.